These 21 T cell receptor beta chains were sequenced from one sample in a study of cytomegalovirus exposure and HLA in healthy donors. PCR amplification relied on 60 Vbeta primers (plus 13 Jbeta primers). Only in-frame clones appear in the TCRdb table, and some are missing; sequencing was by immunoSEQ multiplex PCR. The data hold roughly 140,000 clones, with 60% to 80% observed a single time. The source material was PBMCs. The receptors shown here come from a woman aged 25 to 39 in good health and CMV-seronegative.

The chain has TRBV9 and TRBJ2-7, with TRBD2 matching over 9 bases. This CDR3 is 14 amino acids long. The germline CDR1 and CDR2 sequences are SGDLS and YYNGEE. Trimming at V came to 2 bases and at J to 5 bases, leaving 5 bases not matched to a gene. CDR3 in amino acids: CASSVSGGGNEQYF. The CDR3 DNA reads TGTGCCAGCAGCGTTAGCGGGGGAGGCAACGAGCAGTACTTC.

The chain uses TRBV14 and TRBJ2-5; D is unresolved. CDR1 is SGHDN, CDR2 FVKESK, per germline. V lost 0 bases and J lost 1, with 9 bases in between. CDR3 length: 15 residues. In DNA, the CDR3 is TGTGCCAGCAGCCAAGAAGTTCGGAGCCAAGAGACCCAGTACTTC. Amino acids: CASSQEVRSQETQYF.

This clone was picked up a small number of times. The chain uses TRBV2 and TRBJ1-1; a weak D match, TRBD1 (5 bases). Germline CDR1 is SNHLY and CDR2 is FYNNEI. The CDR3 has 14 residues. Trimming took off 2 bases at V and 4 bases at J, with 11 bases between the two ends. The DNA for the CDR3 is TGTGCCAGCAGTGAACAGGGCCCGAGCACTGAAGCTTTCTTT. Its translation is CASSEQGPSTEAFF.

This chain joins TRBV29-1 and TRBJ2-7; tentative D call: TRBD2 (7 bases). The CDR3 loop spans 15 amino acids. Trimming removed 6 bases at V and 3 bases at J, with 21 bases between. The germline CDR1 and CDR2 sequences are SQVTM and ANQGSEA. For the CDR3, the DNA is TGCAGCGTCCTCTCTCGGCGGGGGCTTATCTACGAGCAGTACTTC. It yields the protein CSVLSRRGLIYEQYF.

V is TRBV7-9 and J is TRBJ1-2; TRBD1 aligns across 8 bases. The CDR3 runs 14 residues. From germline, CDR1 is SEHNR and CDR2 FQNEAQ (reference sequence). V lost 5 bases to trimming and J lost 4 bases; unmatched junction nucleotides: 6. DNA for the CDR3: TGTGCCAGCAGCCCCGACAGGGGCCCCTATGGCTACACCTTC. Amino acid sequence: CASSPDRGPYGYTF.

J is TRBJ1-6 and V is TRBV7-6; 8 bases agree with TRBD1. CDR1 and CDR2 from the germline V gene are SGHVS and FNYEAQ. The CDR3 covers 14 residues. V was clipped by 6 bases and J by 10 bases; unmatched bases: 8. This chain's CDR3 is CASSSGQDPSPLHF. CDR3 DNA sequence: TGTGCCAGCAGTTCGGGACAGGACCCCTCACCCCTCCACTTT.

The V call is TRBV2, the J call TRBJ1-3; TRBD1 is a possible D gene (5 bases). The V gene's germline CDR1 is SNHLY and CDR2 FYNNEI. The V and J ends lost 3 bases and 1 base respectively, with 13 bases between them. The CDR3 consists of 16 residues. The CDR3 loop is CASSELTVSSGNTIYF. The CDR3, as DNA: TGTGCCAGCAGTGAGCTGACAGTTTCATCTGGAAACACCATATATTTT.

This clone was seen only once. The chain links TRBV5-5 to TRBJ1-5; D is uncertain. The CDR3 extends over 14 amino acids. V dropped 0 bases and J dropped 6 bases, with 10 bases sitting between them. The germline V gene has CDR1 SGHKS and CDR2 YYEKEE (reference sequence). The CDR3 sequence: CASSLAPASQPQHF. The CDR3 coding sequence is TGTGCCAGCAGCTTGGCTCCGGCTAGTCAGCCCCAGCATTTT.

The chain has TRBV30 and TRBJ1-1, with TRBD1 as a possible D gene (6 bases). Trimming stripped 5 bases from V and 1 base from J, with 11 bases between. The germline CDR1 and CDR2 sequences are GTSNPN and SVGIG (reference sequence). The CDR3 is made up of 13 amino acids. For the CDR3, the DNA is TGTGCCTGGGAAATACAGGGGAACACTGAAGCTTTCTTT. It translates to CAWEIQGNTEAFF. The whole variable domain, filled in from reference TRBV30 and TRBJ1-1, reads SQTIHQWPATLVQPVGSPLSLECTVEGTSNPNLYWYRQAAGRGLQLLFYSVGIGQISSEVPQNLSASRPQDRQFILSSKKLLLSDSGFYLCAWEIQGNTEAFFGQGTRLTVV.

The rearrangement joins TRBV7-9 to TRBJ1-3, with 7 nucleotides matching TRBD1. The V gene end was trimmed by 5 bases and the J gene end by 2 bases; junction bases not matched to a gene: 3. The CDR3 is 14 residues long. CDR1 is SEHNR, CDR2 FQNEAQ, per germline (reference sequence). CDR3 in DNA: TGTGCCAGCAGCCGACAGGGCGCTGGAAACACCATATATTTT. Translated, it gives CASSRQGAGNTIYF. Full variable domain (outside the CDR3, taken from reference TRBV7-9 and TRBJ1-3): DTGVSQNPRHKITKRGQNVTFRCDPISEHNRLYWYRQTLGQGPEFLTYFQNEAQLEKSRLLSDRFSAERPKGSFSTLEIQRTEQGDSAMYLCASSRQGAGNTIYFGEGSWLTVV.

This clone occurred a few times. J is TRBJ2-1 and V is TRBV19; D might be TRBD2 (5 bases). The CDR3 length is 15 residues. Trimming shortened V by 9 bases and J by 1 base, and 16 bases separated the two germline ends. Germline V gene data show CDR1 as LNHDA and CDR2 as SQIVND (reference sequence). CDR3 in amino acids: CASVTMHSSYNEQFF. The CDR3 region has the DNA TGTGCCAGCGTGACTATGCACTCTTCCTACAATGAGCAGTTCTTC.

The chain uses TRBV25-1 and TRBJ1-2; 8 bases align to TRBD1. With 3 bases clipped from V and 4 bases from J, the junction kept 13 bases outside the gene matches. CDR3 length: 17 amino acids. Germline V gene lookup returns CDR1 MGHDK and CDR2 SYGVNS. The CDR3 protein is CASSDSTGDVELYGYTF. The CDR3 coding sequence is TGTGCCAGCAGTGACTCGACAGGGGATGTTGAACTCTATGGCTACACCTTC.

The J gene is TRBJ2-1, the V gene TRBV5-1, with a weak D call TRBD1 (5 bases). Trimming took 3 bases from V and 9 from J, leaving 19 bases between them. Germline V gives CDR1 SGHRS, CDR2 YFSETQ. This CDR3 is 15 amino acids long. CDR3 DNA: TGCGCCAGCAGCTCCAGGGAATTGCCCGTTGTTGAGCAGTTCTTC. The encoded protein is CASSSRELPVVEQFF.

The V gene is TRBV7-2, the J gene TRBJ1-5; unclear D gene. This CDR3 contains 13 residues. V lost 3 bases, J lost 5 bases, and 8 bases lay in between. CDR1 is SGHTA, CDR2 FQGNSA, per germline. This CDR3 reads CASSLRGYQPQHF. The CDR3 coding sequence is TGTGCCAGCAGCTTGCGGGGTTATCAGCCCCAGCATTTT.

The chain recombines TRBV6-1 with TRBJ1-5; D remains unclear. The CDR3 extends over 13 amino acids. Trimming removed 4 bases from V and 10 bases from J, with 14 bases in between. The germline V gene has CDR1 MNHNS and CDR2 SASEGT. The CDR3 DNA is TGTGCCAGCAGTGCCCCCCCCGCGGATCCCCAGCATTTT. The encoded protein is CASSAPPADPQHF.

The chain is built from TRBV5-1 and TRBJ2-1; D may be TRBD2 (5 bases). V dropped 0 bases and J dropped 8 bases, with 12 bases sitting between them. The CDR3 has 14 amino acids. CDR1 is SGHRS and CDR2 is YFSETQ in the germline V gene. The CDR3 sequence is CASSLGTAAHEQFF. The CDR3, as DNA: TGCGCCAGCAGCTTGGGGACTGCGGCGCATGAGCAGTTCTTC. Supplemented by reference TRBV5-1 and TRBJ2-1, the full variable domain reads KAGVTQTPRYLIKTRGQQVTLSCSPISGHRSVSWYQQTPGQGLQFLFEYFSETQRNKGNFPGRFSGRQFSNSRSEMNVSTLELGDSALYLCASSLGTAAHEQFFGPGTRLTVL.

V and J are TRBV6-5 and TRBJ2-5, with 7 bases aligning to TRBD1. Germline V gives CDR1 MNHEY, CDR2 SVGAGI. The length of the CDR3 is 13 residues. J was trimmed by 7 bases and V by 5 bases; bases with no gene match: 7. CDR3 bases: TGTGCCAGCAGTGACAACAGGGGTGGGACCCAGTACTTC. This encodes CASSDNRGGTQYF.

The rearrangement uses TRBV27 and TRBJ1-1; D remains ambiguous. This CDR3 is built from 17 residues. Trimming shortened V by 4 bases and J by 4 bases, and 22 bases separated the two germline ends. Germline V lookup: CDR1 MNHEY, CDR2 SMNVEV (reference sequence). CDR3 sequence: CASSWAGRVAMATEAFF. The DNA of the CDR3 is TGTGCCAGCAGTTGGGCGGGGAGAGTGGCCATGGCCACTGAAGCTTTCTTT.

The genes are TRBV10-3 and TRBJ1-6; TRBD1 matches at 7 bases. Trimming took 7 bases from V and 5 from J; bases not matched to a gene: 8. This CDR3 has 15 residues. The V gene's germline CDR1 is ENHRY and CDR2 SYGVKD. The CDR3 loop reads CAIKLGDSNNSPLHF. The DNA for the CDR3 is TGTGCCATCAAACTTGGGGACAGTAATAATTCACCCCTCCACTTT.

This clone was counted a few times. The chain combines TRBV27 with TRBJ1-1; D gene uncertain. Germline V gene data show CDR1 as MNHEY and CDR2 as SMNVEV (reference sequence). There are 16 residues in the CDR3. The germline V and J ends were trimmed by 8 bases and 5 bases, with 24 bases remaining between them. The chain's CDR3 is CASQLLGGKGRTEAFF. The CDR3 coding sequence is TGTGCCAGCCAACTTTTAGGAGGGAAGGGTAGGACTGAAGCTTTCTTT.

The DNA for the CDR3 is TGTGCCAGCAGCAAGACACCGGCGGAGGGTGAAGCTTTCTTT. The encoded protein is CASSKTPAEGEAFF. The chain is built from TRBV9 and TRBJ1-1; D remains ambiguous. Looked up from germline, CDR1 is SGDLS and CDR2 is YYNGEE. V was cut by 4 bases and J by 7 bases, with 17 bases left in between. The CDR3 runs to 14 residues.